This entry features one T cell receptor (beta chain) sequence. This clonotype was detected ten times or more. Its antigen remains unidentified. Base qualities are not at hand, and no much larger clone is one base apart. The treatment or condition label on this specimen signifies: allogeneic hematopoietic cell transplantation with graft depleted of TCRalphabeta T cells and CD19 B cells. The transplant recipients were children given TCRalphabeta/CD19-depleted allogeneic hematopoietic cell grafts. This sample is drawn from a study of T-cell reconstitution after alpha-beta-depleted transplantation in children (dated by TCRdb to 2015 to 2016). In terms of the full investigation: Using TCR repertoire profiling, the study followed T-cell immune reconstitution in a quantitative way in children after TCRalphabeta/CD19-depleted allogeneic hematopoietic cell transplantation. Here is what the overall study found, with its caveats: The apparently early alphabetaT-cell count recovery about two months after transplant was reportedly dependent on only several hundred rapidly expanded clones derived from non-depleted graft cells. In some patients, high TCRbeta diversity at day 60 was attributed to recipient T cells and intrathymic progenitors that had survived conditioning. Over subsequent months, a decline in hyperexpanded clone frequencies was noted, and after one year, T-cell counts and TCRbeta diversity were mostly ascribed to newly produced T cells.

Library generation was performed with PCR. The listed sequencing device is Illumina HiSeq 2500. To normalize quantification of the TCRbeta repertoire, the TCR libraries were built with molecular barcoding that relied on unique molecular identifiers. TCRdb trimmed public reads at Q25 via fastp, called clones via MiXCR and kept in-frame beta chains. Each CDR3 protein appears once, grouped with its most common genes and DNA. For this sample there are roughly 200,000 distinct CDR3 sequences; approximately 6.3% appear just once. Less than 7% of the sample comes from the top ten. Reading the germline V gene gives CDR1 MDHEN and CDR2 SYDVKM. The CDR3 contains 16 residues, cysteine and phenylalanine counted. Only the CDR3 DNA is retained, 48 bases long and in frame from the first base. The junction shows trimming of 9 bases on V and 5 bases on J, plus 26 bases between the germline ends.

This TCR derives from a boy aged 2-15 years with acute lymphoblastic leukemia, due to receive a stem cell transplant. The rearrangement combines TRBV28 with TRBJ2-7; possibly the D gene is TRBD1, per 5 matching bases. This specimen was PBMCs, taken before TCRalphabeta/CD19-depleted stem cell transplant. This receptor has the CDR3 CASHKTSGRRANEQYF. In nucleotide form, the sequence is TGTGCCAGTCATAAAACATCAGGGCGCAGGGCCAACGAGCAGTACTTC. Outside the CDR3, residues come from the reference TRBV28 and TRBJ2-7 proteins, so the full variable domain is: DVKVTQSSRYLVKRTGEKVFLECVQDMDHENMFWYRQDPGLGLRLIYFSYDVKMKEKGDIPEGYSVSREKKERFSLILESASTNQTSMYLCASHKTSGRRANEQYFGPGTRLTVT.